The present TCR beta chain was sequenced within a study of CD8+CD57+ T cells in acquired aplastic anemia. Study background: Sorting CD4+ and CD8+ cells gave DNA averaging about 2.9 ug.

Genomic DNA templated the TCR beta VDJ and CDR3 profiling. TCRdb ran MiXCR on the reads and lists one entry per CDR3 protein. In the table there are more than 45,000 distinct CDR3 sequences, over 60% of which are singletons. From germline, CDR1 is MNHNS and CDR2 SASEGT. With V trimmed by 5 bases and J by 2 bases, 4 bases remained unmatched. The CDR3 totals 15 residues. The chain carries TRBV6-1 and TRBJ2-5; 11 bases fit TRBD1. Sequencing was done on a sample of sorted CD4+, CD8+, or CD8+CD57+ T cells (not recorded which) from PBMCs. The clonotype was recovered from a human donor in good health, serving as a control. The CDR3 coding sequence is TGTGCCAGCAGTAGGGACAGGGGGTCTCAAGAGACCCAGTACTTC. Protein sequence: CASSRDRGSQETQYF.